What follows is one TCR beta chain and its context. These data belong to a study of blood T cell repertoires in COVID-19. Study context: Material from acute and convalescent COVID-19 was sourced from the United States, Italy and Spain. The cDNA or gDNA used as material had been derived from T cells, B-cell-depleted T cells, or PBMCs.

Germline V lookup: CDR1 KGHSH, CDR2 LQKENI. This CDR3 has 15 amino acids. V trimming: 3 bases; J trimming: 3 bases; junction bases outside the gene matches: 7. As originally analysed: Estimated nucleated cell counts came from reference gene primer amplification. The method was immunoSEQ multiplex PCR; TCRdb's version includes in-frame clones alone and lacks a portion of them. V and J calls and clone size are as listed in that table; D and trimming were resolved from the DNA. The sample includes about 110,000 clones, roughly 76% of them seen just once. The sequenced sample was peripheral blood. This TCR came from a woman aged 55 to 70 with acute or convalescent COVID-19. The J gene is TRBJ2-5, the V gene TRBV18; 7 nucleotides line up with TRBD1. The CDR3 nucleotides are TGTGCCAGCTCACCCTTTAAAGGGGGCGAAGAGACCCAGTACTTC. Translating it yields CASSPFKGGEETQYF.